This entry is about one T cell receptor (beta chain). Antigen: not known. Sequence at one end of the junction differs from germline and may be a read error. This sample was included in a study of Ad26.COV2.S vaccination and SARS-CoV-2 variants. About the study: Donor joined the COV1001 Ad26.COV2.S trial arm.

Findings and caveats of the study: Reported post-vaccination CD8+ and CD4+ T cell responses to spike showed substantial breadth. Those who received the vaccine showed greater spike-specific TCR breadth than those given placebo.

Stated treatment: roughly 20 received Ad26.COV2.S at low or high dose, single or two shots; roughly five received placebo; per-sample allocation not given. Samples analyzed were those drawn on day 63 after the first vaccine or placebo injection. Wuhan-strain spike was delivered by a replication-incompetent Ad26 vector. Assay used: immunoSEQ multiplex PCR; TCRdb lists only in-frame clones, some missing. This sample has under 600,000 clones, with roughly nine tenths found just once. The CDR3 is 15 amino acids. Germline-derived CDR1 and CDR2 are LGHNA and YNFKEQ. This clonotype was sampled from a person between 18 and 59 years old who received the Ad26.COV2.S COVID-19 vaccine or a placebo. This chain connects TRBV4-2 to TRBJ2-7, with 7 bases that match TRBD1. The sequenced sample was peripheral blood, obtained in a trial of Ad26.COV2.S vaccine versus placebo. The CDR3: CASTQTGTAHYEQYF. CDR3 in DNA: TGTGCCAGCACCCAAACCGGGACAGCTCATTACGAGCAGTACTTC.